This passage covers 10 T cell receptor beta chains from one sample sequenced in a study of shared T cell receptors in the human thymus. Measured with immunoSEQ multiplex PCR; TCRdb has only the in-frame clones, and not every one. The table shows some 640,000 clones, with about 87% occurring only once. These records were also assigned to another study, of human thymus T cells.

The specimen sequenced was thymocytes. Receptor source: a boy younger than two with a congenital heart defect.

V usage is TRBV5-1 and J usage is TRBJ1-2; D call uncertain. CDR3 length equals 15 residues. Germline V CDR1 and CDR2: SGHRS, YFSETQ. Deletions cut 3 bases from V and 4 bases from J, with 16 bases between. The CDR3 DNA reads TGCGCCAGCAGCTCTTCCTCAGGAAACTCCTATGGCTACACCTTC. Amino acids: CASSSSSGNSYGYTF.

This sequence joins TRBV29-1 and TRBJ2-5; D is possibly TRBD1 (6 bases). Germline loops: CDR1 SQVTM, CDR2 ANQGSEA. V lost 6 bases and J 1 base, leaving 18 bases between the germline ends. The CDR3 length is 15 residues. The chain's CDR3 is CSVQELSGAQETQYF. The DNA for the CDR3 is TGCAGCGTCCAAGAACTCTCAGGGGCCCAAGAGACCCAGTACTTC.

The rearrangement links TRBV11-2 to TRBJ1-1; D uncertain. Between the trimmed V and J ends, which lost 5 bases and 3 bases, there was a span of 4 bases. This CDR3 contains 11 residues. Germline V gene sequence: CDR1 SGHAT, CDR2 FQNNGV. The CDR3 is CASSADTEAFF. The DNA for the CDR3 is TGTGCCAGCAGCGCGGACACTGAAGCTTTCTTT.

This clone was detected once. The chain carries TRBV7-6 and TRBJ2-3, with a tentative D call TRBD2 (6 bases). CDR1 is SGHVS, CDR2 FNYEAQ, per germline. The V end was cut by 3 bases, the J end by 3 bases, with 16 bases between. CDR3 length: 16 amino acids. The CDR3 here is CASSFFDGRETDTQYF. CDR3 nucleotides: TGTGCCAGCAGCTTTTTCGATGGGCGGGAAACAGATACGCAGTATTTT.

This clone has just one count. The chain uses TRBV5-1 and TRBJ2-7, with a tentative D call TRBD2 (5 bases). This CDR3 is built from 16 residues. Between the trimmed V and J ends, which lost 4 bases and 0 bases, there was a span of 17 bases. CDR1 is SGHRS and CDR2 is YFSETQ in the germline V gene. DNA for the CDR3: TGCGCCAGCAGCCCGAGCGCCGGACGGGACTCCTACGAGCAGTACTTC. It translates to CASSPSAGRDSYEQYF.

This clone was counted only a few times. V usage is TRBV19 and J usage is TRBJ2-5; D unclear. The CDR3 spans 14 residues. The V end was cut by 7 bases, the J end by 3 bases, with 15 bases between. Germline CDR1 reads LNHDA; CDR2 reads SQIVND (reference sequence). For the CDR3, the DNA is TGTGCCAGTAACCAGACACGACCCGAAGAGACCCAGTACTTC. The encoded protein is CASNQTRPEETQYF.

The chain has TRBV6-5 and TRBJ1-5; D is possibly TRBD1 (6 bases). The CDR3 runs to 14 residues. The germline V gene has CDR1 MNHEY and CDR2 SVGAGI. Deletions cut 4 bases from V and 7 bases from J, with 14 bases between. The CDR3 DNA is TGTGCCAGCAGTTTTACAGGGAGTGAACAGCCCCAGCATTTT. Translating it yields CASSFTGSEQPQHF.

The gene calls are TRBV7-2 and TRBJ2-7, with D maybe TRBD2 (6 bases). With 6 bases removed from V and 2 bases from J, the gap between germline ends came to 14 bases. There are 14 residues in the CDR3. Germline V CDR1 and CDR2: SGHTA, FQGNSA. The CDR3 here is CASRPKEGAYEQYF. The DNA for the CDR3 is TGTGCCAGCAGACCGAAGGAGGGAGCCTACGAGCAGTACTTC.

The J gene is TRBJ1-4, the V gene TRBV4-1; D gene uncertain. Germline CDR1 and CDR2: MGHRA and YSYEKL. The CDR3 is 16 residues long. The ends were cut back, 6 bases at V and 0 bases at J, with 14 bases in the middle. The CDR3 DNA reads as TGCGCCAGCAGGCCTTTAATCACAGCAACTAATGAAAAACTGTTTTTT. Its translation is CASRPLITATNEKLFF.

The chain combines TRBV5-6 with TRBJ2-1; TRBD2 is a possible D gene (5 bases). Trimming stripped 4 bases from V and 4 bases from J, with 15 bases between. Germline loops: CDR1 SGHDT, CDR2 YYEEEE. The CDR3 has 15 amino acids. The CDR3 here is CASSPGPSSYNEQFF. The CDR3 DNA is TGTGCCAGCAGCCCGGGCCCTAGCAGTTACAATGAGCAGTTCTTC.